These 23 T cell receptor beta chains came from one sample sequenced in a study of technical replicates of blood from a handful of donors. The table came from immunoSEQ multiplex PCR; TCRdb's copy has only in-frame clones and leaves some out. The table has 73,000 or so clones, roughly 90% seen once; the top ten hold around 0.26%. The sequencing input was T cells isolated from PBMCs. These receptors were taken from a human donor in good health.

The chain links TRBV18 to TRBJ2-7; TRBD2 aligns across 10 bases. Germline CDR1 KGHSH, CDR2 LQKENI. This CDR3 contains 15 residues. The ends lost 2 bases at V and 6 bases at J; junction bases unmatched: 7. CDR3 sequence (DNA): TGTGCCAGCTCACCAAGCGCAGCGGGAGGGTCCGAGCAGTACTTC. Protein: CASSPSAAGGSEQYF.

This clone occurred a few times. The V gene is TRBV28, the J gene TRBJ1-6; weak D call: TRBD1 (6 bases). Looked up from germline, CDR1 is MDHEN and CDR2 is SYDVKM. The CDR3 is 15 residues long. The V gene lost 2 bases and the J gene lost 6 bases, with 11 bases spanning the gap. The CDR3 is CASSLRGGGNSPLHF. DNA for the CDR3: TGTGCCAGCAGTTTACGGGGGGGCGGTAATTCACCCCTCCACTTT.

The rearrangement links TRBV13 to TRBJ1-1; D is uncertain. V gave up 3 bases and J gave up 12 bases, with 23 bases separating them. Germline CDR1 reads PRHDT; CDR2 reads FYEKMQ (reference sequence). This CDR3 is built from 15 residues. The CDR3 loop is CASSFGVGLEISSFF. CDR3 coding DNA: TGTGCCAGCAGCTTCGGTGTTGGCCTAGAAATTTCGTCTTTCTTT. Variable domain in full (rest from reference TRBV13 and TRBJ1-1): AAGVIQSPRHLIKEKRETATLKCYPIPRHDTVYWYQQGPGQDPQFLISFYEKMQSDKGSIPDRFSAQQFSDYHSELNMSSLELGDSALYFCASSFGVGLEISSFFGQGTRLTVV.

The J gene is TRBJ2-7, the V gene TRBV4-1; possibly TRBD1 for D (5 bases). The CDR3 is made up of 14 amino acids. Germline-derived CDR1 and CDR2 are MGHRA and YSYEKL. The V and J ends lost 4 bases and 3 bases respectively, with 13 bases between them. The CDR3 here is CASSPFDSSYEQYF. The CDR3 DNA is TGCGCCAGCAGCCCATTTGACAGTAGCTACGAGCAGTACTTC.

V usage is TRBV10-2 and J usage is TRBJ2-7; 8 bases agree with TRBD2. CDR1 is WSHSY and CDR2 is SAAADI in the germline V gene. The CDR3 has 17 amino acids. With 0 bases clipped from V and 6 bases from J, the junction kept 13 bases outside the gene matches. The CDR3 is CASSESISRTGRGEQYF. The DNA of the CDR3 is TGCGCCAGCAGTGAGTCGATATCACGGACCGGGAGGGGCGAGCAGTACTTC.

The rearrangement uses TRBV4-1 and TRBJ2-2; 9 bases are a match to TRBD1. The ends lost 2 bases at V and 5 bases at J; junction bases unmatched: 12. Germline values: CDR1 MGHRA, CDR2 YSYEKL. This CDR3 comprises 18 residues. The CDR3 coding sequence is TGCGCCAGCAGCCAACCCCGAGGCACAGGGGGCATTACCGGGGAGCTGTTTTTT. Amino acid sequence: CASSQPRGTGGITGELFF.

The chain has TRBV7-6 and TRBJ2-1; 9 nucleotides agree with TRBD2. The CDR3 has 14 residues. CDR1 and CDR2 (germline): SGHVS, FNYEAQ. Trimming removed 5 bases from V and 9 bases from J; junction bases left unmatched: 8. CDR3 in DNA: TGTGCCAGCAGCCAAATAGCGGGAGTCGCTGAGCAGTTCTTC. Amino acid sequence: CASSQIAGVAEQFF.

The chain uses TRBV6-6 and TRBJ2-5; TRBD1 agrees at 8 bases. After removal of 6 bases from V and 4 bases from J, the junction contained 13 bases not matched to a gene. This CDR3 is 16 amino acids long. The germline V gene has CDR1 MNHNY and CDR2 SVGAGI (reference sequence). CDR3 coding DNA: TGTGCCAGCAGCCGGGCAGGGGGCATTCTGGGAGAGACCCAGTACTTC. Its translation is CASSRAGGILGETQYF.

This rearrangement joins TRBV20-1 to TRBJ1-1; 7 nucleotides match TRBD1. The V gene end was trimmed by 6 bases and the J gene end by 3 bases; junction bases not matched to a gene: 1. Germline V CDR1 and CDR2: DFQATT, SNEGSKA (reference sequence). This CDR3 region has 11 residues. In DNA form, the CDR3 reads TGCAGTGCGCAGGGGGACACTGAAGCTTTCTTT. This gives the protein CSAQGDTEAFF.

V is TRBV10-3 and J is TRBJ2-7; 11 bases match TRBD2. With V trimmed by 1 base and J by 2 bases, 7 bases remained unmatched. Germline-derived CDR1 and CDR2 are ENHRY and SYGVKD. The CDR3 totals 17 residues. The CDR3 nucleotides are TGTGCCATCAGTGAGTACGACGGGACTAGCGGACCCTACGAGCAGTACTTC. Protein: CAISEYDGTSGPYEQYF.

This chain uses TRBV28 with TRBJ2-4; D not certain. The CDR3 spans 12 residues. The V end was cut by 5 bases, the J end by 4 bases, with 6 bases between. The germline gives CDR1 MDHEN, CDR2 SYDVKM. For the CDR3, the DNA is TGTGCCAGCAGTCCACTTAAAAACATTCAGTACTTC. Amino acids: CASSPLKNIQYF.

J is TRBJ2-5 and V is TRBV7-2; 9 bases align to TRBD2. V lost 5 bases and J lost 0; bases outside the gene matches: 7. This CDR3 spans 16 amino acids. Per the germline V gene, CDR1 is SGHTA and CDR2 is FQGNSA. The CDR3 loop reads CASSLRLADYQETQYF. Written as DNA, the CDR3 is TGTGCCAGCAGCCTCCGACTAGCGGATTACCAAGAGACCCAGTACTTC.

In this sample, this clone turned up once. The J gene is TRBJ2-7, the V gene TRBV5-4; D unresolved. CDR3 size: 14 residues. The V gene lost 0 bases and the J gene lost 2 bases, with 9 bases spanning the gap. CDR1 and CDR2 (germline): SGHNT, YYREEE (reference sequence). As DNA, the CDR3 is TGTGCCAGCAGCTTGGGGGCCACCGCCTACGAGCAGTACTTC. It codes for CASSLGATAYEQYF.

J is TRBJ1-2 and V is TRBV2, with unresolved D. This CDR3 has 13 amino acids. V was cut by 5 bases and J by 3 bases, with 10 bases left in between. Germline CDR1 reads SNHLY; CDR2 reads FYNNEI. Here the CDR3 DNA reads TGTGCCAGCAGTCTTTCAGGCCACTATGGCTACACCTTC. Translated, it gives CASSLSGHYGYTF.

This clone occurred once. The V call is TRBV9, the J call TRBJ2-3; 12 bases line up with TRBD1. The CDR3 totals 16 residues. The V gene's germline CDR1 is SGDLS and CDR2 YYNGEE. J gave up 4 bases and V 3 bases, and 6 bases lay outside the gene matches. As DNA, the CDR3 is TGTGCCAGCAGCGGTTACCGGGACAGGGGGCCAGATACGCAGTATTTT. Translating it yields CASSGYRDRGPDTQYF.

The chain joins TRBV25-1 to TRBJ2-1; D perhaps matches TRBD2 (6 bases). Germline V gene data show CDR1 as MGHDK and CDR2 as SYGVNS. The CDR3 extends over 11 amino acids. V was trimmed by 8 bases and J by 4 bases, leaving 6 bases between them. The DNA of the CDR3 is TGTGCCAGCGGGACTTACAATGAGCAGTTCTTC. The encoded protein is CASGTYNEQFF.

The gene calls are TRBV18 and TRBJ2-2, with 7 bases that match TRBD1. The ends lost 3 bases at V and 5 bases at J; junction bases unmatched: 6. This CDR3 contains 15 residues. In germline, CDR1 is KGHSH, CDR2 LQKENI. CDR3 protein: CASSPPGQRTGELFF. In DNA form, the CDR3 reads TGTGCCAGCTCACCCCCGGGACAGAGAACCGGGGAGCTGTTTTTT.

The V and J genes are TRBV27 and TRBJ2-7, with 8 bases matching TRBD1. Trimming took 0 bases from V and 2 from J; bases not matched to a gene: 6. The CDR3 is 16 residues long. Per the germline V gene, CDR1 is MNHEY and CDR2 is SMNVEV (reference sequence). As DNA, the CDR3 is TGTGCCAGCAGTTTATCCGGACAGGGTCGGACCTACGAGCAGTACTTC. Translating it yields CASSLSGQGRTYEQYF.

For the CDR3, the DNA is TGTGCCAGCAGCTTAGGCCCGCTGGGGGGTTTGGTCTTGGGTGAGCAGTTCTTC. Amino acids: CASSLGPLGGLVLGEQFF. This chain connects TRBV11-2 to TRBJ2-1, with a possible D match to TRBD2 (6 bases). This CDR3 has 18 amino acids. The germline V gene encodes CDR1 SGHAT and CDR2 FQNNGV. V was pared by 1 base and J by 9 bases, with 25 bases between.

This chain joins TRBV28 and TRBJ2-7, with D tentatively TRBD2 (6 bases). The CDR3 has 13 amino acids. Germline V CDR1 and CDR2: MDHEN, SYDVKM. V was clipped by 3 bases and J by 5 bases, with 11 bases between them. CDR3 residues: CASSLTSGHEQYF. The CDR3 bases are TGTGCCAGCAGTTTGACCAGCGGGCACGAGCAGTACTTC.

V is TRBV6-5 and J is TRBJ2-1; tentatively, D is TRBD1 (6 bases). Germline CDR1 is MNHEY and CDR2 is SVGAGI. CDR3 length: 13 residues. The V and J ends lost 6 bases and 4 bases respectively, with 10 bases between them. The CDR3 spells CASRETGYNEQFF. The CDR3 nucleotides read TGTGCCAGCAGGGAAACAGGGTACAATGAGCAGTTCTTC.

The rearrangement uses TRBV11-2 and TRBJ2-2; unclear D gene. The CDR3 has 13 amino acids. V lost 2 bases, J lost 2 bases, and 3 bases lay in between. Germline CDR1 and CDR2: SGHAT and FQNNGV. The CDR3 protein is CASSLQNTGELFF. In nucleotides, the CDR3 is TGTGCCAGCAGCTTACAAAACACCGGGGAGCTGTTTTTT.

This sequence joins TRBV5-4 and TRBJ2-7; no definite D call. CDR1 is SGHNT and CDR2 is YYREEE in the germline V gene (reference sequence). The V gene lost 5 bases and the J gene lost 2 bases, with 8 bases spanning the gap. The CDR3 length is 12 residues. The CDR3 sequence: CASSRETYEQYF. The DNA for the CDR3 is TGTGCCAGCAGTCGTGAGACCTACGAGCAGTACTTC. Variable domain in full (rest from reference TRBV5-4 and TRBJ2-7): ETGVTQSPTHLIKTRGQQVTLRCSSQSGHNTVSWYQQALGQGPQFIFQYYREEENGRGNFPPRFSGLQFPNYSSELNVNALELDDSALYLCASSRETYEQYFGPGTRLTVT.